The source of this T cell receptor beta chain is a study of cytomegalovirus exposure and HLA in healthy donors. Points from the study as a whole: In a later analysis, TCR beta V- and J-gene trimming was associated with a missense DCLRE1C variant. Over 15,000 TCR beta sequences were associated with HLA alleles at 0.05 false discovery rate in a later analysis. Later analysis indicated greater clonal expansion among HLA-associated TCR beta chains than among equally common other chains.

PCR was performed using 60 Vbeta and 13 Jbeta primers. The method was immunoSEQ multiplex PCR; TCRdb's version includes in-frame clones alone and lacks a portion of them. Among fewer than 150,000 clones listed, about 80% were seen once. Looked up from germline, CDR1 is LNHDA and CDR2 is SQIVND (reference sequence). CDR3 size: 13 residues. The V and J ends lost 3 bases and 8 bases respectively, with 10 bases between them. Comments on this clone: Its antigen is unidentified.

The chain joins TRBV19 to TRBJ1-4; no reliable D call. The sequence came from a female donor in good health and CMV-seropositive. The sequenced material came from PBMCs. The CDR3 coding sequence is TGTGCCAGTAGTATCCAGGTTCGGGAAAAACTGTTTTTT. Protein: CASSIQVREKLFF.